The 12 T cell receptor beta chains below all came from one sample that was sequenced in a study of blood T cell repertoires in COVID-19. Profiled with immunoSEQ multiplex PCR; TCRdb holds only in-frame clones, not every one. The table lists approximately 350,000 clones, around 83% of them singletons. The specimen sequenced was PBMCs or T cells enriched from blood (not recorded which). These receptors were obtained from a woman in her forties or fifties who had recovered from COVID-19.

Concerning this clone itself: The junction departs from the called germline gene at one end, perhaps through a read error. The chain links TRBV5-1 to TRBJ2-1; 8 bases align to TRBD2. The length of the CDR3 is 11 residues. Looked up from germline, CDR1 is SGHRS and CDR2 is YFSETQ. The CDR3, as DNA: TGCGCCAGCAGCCCTCCGGGACTAGTGCTCTTC. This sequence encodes CASSPPGLVLF. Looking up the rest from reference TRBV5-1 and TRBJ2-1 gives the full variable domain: KAGVTQTPRYLIKTRGQQVTLSCSPISGHRSVSWYQQTPGQGLQFLFEYFSETQRNKGNFPGRFSGRQFSNSRSEMNVSTLELGDSALYLCASSPPGLVLFGPGTRLTVL.

CDR3 in amino acids: CASLQAGGQQYF. The CDR3, as DNA: TGTGCCAGCTTACAAGCGGGAGGACAGCAGTACTTC. The chain is built from TRBV6-6 and TRBJ2-7; TRBD2 agrees at 9 bases. This CDR3 contains 12 residues. CDR1 is MNHNY, CDR2 SVGAGI, per germline (reference sequence). V shed 8 bases, J shed 8 bases, and the junction held 7 bases outside the gene matches.

The CDR3 coding sequence is TGTGCCAGTAGTCAATCTATCACCATATATTTT. It is translated as CASSQSITIYF. The chain uses TRBV19 and TRBJ1-3; no clear D. The ends were cut back, 5 bases at V and 9 bases at J, with 8 bases in the middle. Germline assignment: CDR1 LNHDA and CDR2 SQIVND (reference sequence). This CDR3 has 11 amino acids. Based on the CDR3 plus reference TRBV19 and TRBJ1-3, the full variable domain is DGGITQSPKYLFRKEGQNVTLSCEQNLNHDAMYWYRQDPGQGLRLIYYSQIVNDFQKGDIAEGYSVSREKKESFPLTVTSAQKNPTAFYLCASSQSITIYFGEGSWLTVV.

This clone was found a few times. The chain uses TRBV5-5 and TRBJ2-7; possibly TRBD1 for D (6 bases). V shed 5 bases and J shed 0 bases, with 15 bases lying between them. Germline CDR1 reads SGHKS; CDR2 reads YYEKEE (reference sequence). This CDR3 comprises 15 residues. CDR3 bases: TGTGCCAGCAGTTCCCTTGGGGACATCTCCTACGAGCAGTACTTC. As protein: CASSSLGDISYEQYF.

DNA of the CDR3: TGCAGCGTTGAGCGGGCGTCCGTCAATGAGCAGTTCTTC. The encoded protein is CSVERASVNEQFF. The J gene is TRBJ2-1, the V gene TRBV29-1, with D perhaps matching TRBD2 (5 bases). Looked up from germline, CDR1 is SQVTM and CDR2 is ANQGSEA. The CDR3 has 13 residues. Between the trimmed V and J ends, which lost 3 bases and 6 bases, there was a span of 12 bases.

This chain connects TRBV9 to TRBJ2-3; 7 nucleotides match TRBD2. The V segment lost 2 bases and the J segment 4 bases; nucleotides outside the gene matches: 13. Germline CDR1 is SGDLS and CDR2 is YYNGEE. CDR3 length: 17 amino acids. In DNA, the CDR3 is TGTGCCAGCAGCGTGCGTGGTACGAGCGGGATAGCAGATACGCAGTATTTT. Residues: CASSVRGTSGIADTQYF.

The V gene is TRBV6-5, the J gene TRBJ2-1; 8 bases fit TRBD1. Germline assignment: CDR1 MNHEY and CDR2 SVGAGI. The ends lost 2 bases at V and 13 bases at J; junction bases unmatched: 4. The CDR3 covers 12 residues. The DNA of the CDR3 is TGTGCCAGCAGTTACGACAGGGGAGTTCAGTTCTTC. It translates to CASSYDRGVQFF.

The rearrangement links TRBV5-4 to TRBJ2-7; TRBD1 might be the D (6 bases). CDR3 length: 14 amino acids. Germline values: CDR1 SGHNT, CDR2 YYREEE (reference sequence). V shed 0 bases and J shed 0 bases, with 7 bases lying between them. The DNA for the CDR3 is TGTGCCAGCAGCTTGGGGACAGCCTCCTACGAGCAGTACTTC. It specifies CASSLGTASYEQYF.

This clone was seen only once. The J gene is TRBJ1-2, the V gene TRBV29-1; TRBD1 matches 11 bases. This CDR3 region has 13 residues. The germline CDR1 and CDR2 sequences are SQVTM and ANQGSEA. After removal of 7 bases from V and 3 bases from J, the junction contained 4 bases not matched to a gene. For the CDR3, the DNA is TGCAGCGCGCGGACAGGGGGCCACTATGGCTACACCTTC. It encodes CSARTGGHYGYTF.

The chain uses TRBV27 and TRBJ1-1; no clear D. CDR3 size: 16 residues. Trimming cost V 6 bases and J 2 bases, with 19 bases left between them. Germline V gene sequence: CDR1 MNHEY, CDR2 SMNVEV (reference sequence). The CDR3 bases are TGTGCCAGCAGGCCCCGGGCGGGGAGAAGAAACACTGAAGCTTTCTTT. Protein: CASRPRAGRRNTEAFF.

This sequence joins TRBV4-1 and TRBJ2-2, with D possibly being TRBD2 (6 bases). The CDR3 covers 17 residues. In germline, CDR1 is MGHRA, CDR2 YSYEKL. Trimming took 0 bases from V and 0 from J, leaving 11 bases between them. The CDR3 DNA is TGCGCCAGCAGCCAAGACCCGGGAGCCCCGAACACCGGGGAGCTGTTTTTT. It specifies CASSQDPGAPNTGELFF.

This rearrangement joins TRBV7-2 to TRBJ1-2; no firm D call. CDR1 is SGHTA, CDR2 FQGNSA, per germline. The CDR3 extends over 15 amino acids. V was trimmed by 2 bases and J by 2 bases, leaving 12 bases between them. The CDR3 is CASSLTRTQNYGYTF. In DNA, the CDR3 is TGTGCCAGCAGCTTAACACGGACTCAGAACTATGGCTACACCTTC. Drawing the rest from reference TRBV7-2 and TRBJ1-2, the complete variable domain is GAGVSQSPSNKVTEKGKDVELRCDPISGHTALYWYRQSLGQGLEFLIYFQGNSAPDKSGLPSDRFSAERTGGSVSTLTIQRTQQEDSAVYLCASSLTRTQNYGYTFGSGTRLTVV.